Each of the 2 T cell receptor beta chains below was sequenced from the same sample in a study of blood T cells in healthy people across ages. Primed by a sample-barcoded 5' primer and a J-beta primer mix, a second PCR proceeded for 7 to 11 cycles. One entry per CDR3 protein results from TCRdb running MiXCR on the 5' RACE reads. Of more than 650,000 distinct CDR3 sequences in the sample, around a fifth were seen once. The material sequenced was blood. All receptors come from a man aged 65-85 years in good health.

The chain uses TRBV14 and TRBJ2-5; 7 bases are a match to TRBD2. V trimming: 0 bases; J trimming: 7 bases; junction bases outside the gene matches: 11. CDR1 and CDR2 from the germline V gene are SGHDN and FVKESK. This CDR3 is 16 amino acids long. The CDR3 DNA reads TGTGCCAGCAGCCAAGATTTAACCCCTCCGGGAGGGACCCAGTACTTC. The encoded protein is CASSQDLTPPGGTQYF.

This clonotype was found a few times. The chain joins TRBV29-1 to TRBJ1-2; TRBD1 aligns across 10 bases. This CDR3 is 13 amino acids long. The junction had 3 bases not matched to a gene; V was cut back by 4 bases and J by 4 bases. CDR1 is SQVTM and CDR2 is ANQGSEA in the germline V gene. The DNA for the CDR3 is TGCAGCGTTGTCCGGACAGGGGGCTATGGCTACACCTTC. It translates to CSVVRTGGYGYTF.